The sequence of this T cell receptor (beta chain) was determined in a study of blood T cell repertoires in COVID-19. Whole-study context: Material from acute and convalescent COVID-19 was sourced from the United States, Italy and Spain. PBMCs, B-cell-depleted T cells, or T cells provided the cDNA or gDNA that made up the material.

In the authors' methods: Amplified reference gene primers provided the basis for estimating nucleated cell counts. Profiling relied on immunoSEQ multiplex PCR, and the TCRdb table lists in-frame clones only, not all of them. V and J calls and clone size are as listed in that table; D and trimming were resolved from the DNA. This sample has around 380,000 clones, with about four fifths found just once. The germline gives CDR1 MNHEY, CDR2 SVGAGI. V shed 0 bases and J 7 bases; nucleotides not matched to a gene: 5. The CDR3 is made up of 15 amino acids. The rearrangement uses TRBV6-5 and TRBJ1-5; the match to TRBD1 covers 8 bases. The sequence was obtained from a human donor with acute or convalescent COVID-19. The donor label of this sample is uncertain. The sequenced sample was peripheral blood. CDR3 bases: TGTGCCAGCAGTTACTCGAGCAGGGGGCACCAGCCCCAGCATTTT. Its translation is CASSYSSRGHQPQHF.